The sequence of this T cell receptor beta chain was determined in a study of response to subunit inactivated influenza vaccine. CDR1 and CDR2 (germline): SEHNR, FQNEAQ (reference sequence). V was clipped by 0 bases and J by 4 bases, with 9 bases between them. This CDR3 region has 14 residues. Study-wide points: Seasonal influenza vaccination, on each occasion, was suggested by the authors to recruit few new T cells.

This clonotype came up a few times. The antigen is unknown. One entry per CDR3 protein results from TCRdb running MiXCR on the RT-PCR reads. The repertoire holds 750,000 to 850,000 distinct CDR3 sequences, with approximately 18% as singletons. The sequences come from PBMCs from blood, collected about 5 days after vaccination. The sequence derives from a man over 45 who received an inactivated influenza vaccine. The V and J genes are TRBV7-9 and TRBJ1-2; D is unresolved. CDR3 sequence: CASSLAQAAYGYTF. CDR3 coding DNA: TGTGCCAGCAGCTTAGCGCAGGCAGCCTATGGCTACACCTTC.